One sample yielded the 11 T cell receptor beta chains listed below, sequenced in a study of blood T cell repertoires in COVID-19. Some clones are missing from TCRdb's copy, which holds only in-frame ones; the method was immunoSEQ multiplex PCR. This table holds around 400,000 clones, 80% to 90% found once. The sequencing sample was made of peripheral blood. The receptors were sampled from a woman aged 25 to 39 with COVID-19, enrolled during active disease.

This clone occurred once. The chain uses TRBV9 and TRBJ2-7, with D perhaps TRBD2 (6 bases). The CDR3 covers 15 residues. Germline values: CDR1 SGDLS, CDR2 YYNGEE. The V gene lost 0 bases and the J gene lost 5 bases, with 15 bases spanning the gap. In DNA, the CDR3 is TGTGCCAGCAGCGTAGGGGTCGCGGGATGGAACGAGCAGTACTTC. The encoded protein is CASSVGVAGWNEQYF.

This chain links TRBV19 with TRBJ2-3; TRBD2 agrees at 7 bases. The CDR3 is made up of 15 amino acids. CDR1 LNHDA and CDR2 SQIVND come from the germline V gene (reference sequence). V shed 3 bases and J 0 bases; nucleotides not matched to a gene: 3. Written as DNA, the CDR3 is TGTGCCAGTAGTATGGGAGGGCGGAGCACAGATACGCAGTATTTT. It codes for CASSMGGRSTDTQYF.

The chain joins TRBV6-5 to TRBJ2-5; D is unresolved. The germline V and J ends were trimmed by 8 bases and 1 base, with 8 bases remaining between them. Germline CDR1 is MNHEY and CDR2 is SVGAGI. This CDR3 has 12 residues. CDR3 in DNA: TGTGCCAGCTCCCCCATCCAAGAGACCCAGTACTTC. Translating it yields CASSPIQETQYF.

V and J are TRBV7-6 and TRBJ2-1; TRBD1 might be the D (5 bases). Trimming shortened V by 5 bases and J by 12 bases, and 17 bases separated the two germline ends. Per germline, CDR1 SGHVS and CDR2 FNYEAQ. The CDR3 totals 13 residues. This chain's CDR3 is CASSPGRATGQFF. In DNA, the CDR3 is TGTGCCAGCAGCCCAGGCAGGGCAACGGGGCAGTTCTTC.

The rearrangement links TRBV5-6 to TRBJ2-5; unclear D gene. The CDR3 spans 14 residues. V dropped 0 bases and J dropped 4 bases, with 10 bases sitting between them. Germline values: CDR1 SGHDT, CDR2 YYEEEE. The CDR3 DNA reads TGTGCCAGCAGCTTGGGGGCAGGTGGAGAGACCCAGTACTTC. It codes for CASSLGAGGETQYF.

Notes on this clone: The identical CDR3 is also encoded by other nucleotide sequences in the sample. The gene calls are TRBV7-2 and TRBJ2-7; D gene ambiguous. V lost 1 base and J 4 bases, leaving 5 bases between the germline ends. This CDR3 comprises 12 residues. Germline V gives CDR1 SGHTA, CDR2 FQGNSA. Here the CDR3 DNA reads TGTGCCAGCAGCTTAGTTGCGTACGAGCAGTACTTC. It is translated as CASSLVAYEQYF. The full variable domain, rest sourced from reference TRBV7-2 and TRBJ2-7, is GAGVSQSPSNKVTEKGKDVELRCDPISGHTALYWYRQSLGQGLEFLIYFQGNSAPDKSGLPSDRFSAERTGGSVSTLTIQRTQQEDSAVYLCASSLVAYEQYFGPGTRLTVT.

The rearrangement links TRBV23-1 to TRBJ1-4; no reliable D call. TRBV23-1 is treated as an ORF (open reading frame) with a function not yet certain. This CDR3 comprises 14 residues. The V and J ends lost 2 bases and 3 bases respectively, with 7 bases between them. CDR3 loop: CASSQLGANEKLFF. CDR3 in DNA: TGCGCCAGCAGTCAACTCGGGGCTAATGAAAAACTGTTTTTT.

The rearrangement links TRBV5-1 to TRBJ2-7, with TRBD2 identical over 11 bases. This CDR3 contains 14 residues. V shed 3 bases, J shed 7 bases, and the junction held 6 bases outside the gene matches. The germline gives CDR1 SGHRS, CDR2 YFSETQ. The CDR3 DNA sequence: TGCGCCAGCAGCTCGCTAGCGGGAGGCGGGGAGCAGTACTTC. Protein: CASSSLAGGGEQYF.

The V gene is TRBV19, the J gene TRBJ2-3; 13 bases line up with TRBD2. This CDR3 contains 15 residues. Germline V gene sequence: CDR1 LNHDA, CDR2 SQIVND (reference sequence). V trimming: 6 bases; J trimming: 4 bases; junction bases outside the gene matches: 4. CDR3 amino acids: CASSGTSGIADTQYF. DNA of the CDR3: TGTGCCAGTAGCGGGACTAGCGGGATAGCAGATACGCAGTATTTT.

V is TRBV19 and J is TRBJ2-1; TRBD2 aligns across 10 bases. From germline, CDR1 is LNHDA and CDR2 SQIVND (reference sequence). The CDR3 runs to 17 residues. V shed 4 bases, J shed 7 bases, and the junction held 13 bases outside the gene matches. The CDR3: CASSNAGSSGSKNEQFF. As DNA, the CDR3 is TGTGCCAGTAGTAATGCTGGGTCTAGCGGGAGTAAGAATGAGCAGTTCTTC.

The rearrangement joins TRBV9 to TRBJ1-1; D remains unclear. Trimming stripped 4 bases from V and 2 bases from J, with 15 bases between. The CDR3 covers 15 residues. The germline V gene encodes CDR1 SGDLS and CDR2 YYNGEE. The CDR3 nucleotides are TGTGCCAGCAGCCCCTTTTCAACGGGTAACACTGAAGCTTTCTTT. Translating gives CASSPFSTGNTEAFF.